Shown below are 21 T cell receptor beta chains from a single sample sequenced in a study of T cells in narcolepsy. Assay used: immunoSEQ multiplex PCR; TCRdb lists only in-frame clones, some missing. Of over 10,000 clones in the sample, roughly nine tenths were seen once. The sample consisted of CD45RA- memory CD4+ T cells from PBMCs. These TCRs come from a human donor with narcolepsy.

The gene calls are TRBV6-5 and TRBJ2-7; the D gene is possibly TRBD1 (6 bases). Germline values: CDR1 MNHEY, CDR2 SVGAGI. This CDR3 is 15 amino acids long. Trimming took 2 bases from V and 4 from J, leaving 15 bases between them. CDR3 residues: CASSYAGDTLYEQYF. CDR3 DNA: TGTGCCAGCAGTTACGCCGGGGACACCCTATACGAGCAGTACTTC.

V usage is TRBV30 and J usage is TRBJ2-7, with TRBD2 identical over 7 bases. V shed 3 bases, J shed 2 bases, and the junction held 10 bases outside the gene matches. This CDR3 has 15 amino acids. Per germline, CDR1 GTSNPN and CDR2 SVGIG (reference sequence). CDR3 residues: CAWSAGLVSTYEQYF. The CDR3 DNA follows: TGTGCCTGGAGCGCCGGACTAGTTTCCACCTACGAGCAGTACTTC. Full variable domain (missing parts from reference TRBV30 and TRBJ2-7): SQTIHQWPATLVQPVGSPLSLECTVEGTSNPNLYWYRQAAGRGLQLLFYSVGIGQISSEVPQNLSASRPQDRQFILSSKKLLLSDSGFYLCAWSAGLVSTYEQYFGPGTRLTVT.

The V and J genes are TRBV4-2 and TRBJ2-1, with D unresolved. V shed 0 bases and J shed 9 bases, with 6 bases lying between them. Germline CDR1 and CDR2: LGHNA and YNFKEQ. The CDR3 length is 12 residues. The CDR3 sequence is CASSQDRSEQFF. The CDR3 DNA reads TGTGCCAGCAGCCAAGATAGATCTGAGCAGTTCTTC.

The CDR3 sequence is CASSSGGPTDTQYF. The CDR3 DNA reads TGTGCCAGCAGCTCAGGGGGCCCCACAGATACGCAGTATTTT. This rearrangement joins TRBV11-3 to TRBJ2-3, with 8 bases lining up with TRBD1. The CDR3 covers 14 residues. J lost 2 bases, V lost 4 bases, and 2 bases had no gene match. Per germline, CDR1 SGHNT and CDR2 YENEEA.

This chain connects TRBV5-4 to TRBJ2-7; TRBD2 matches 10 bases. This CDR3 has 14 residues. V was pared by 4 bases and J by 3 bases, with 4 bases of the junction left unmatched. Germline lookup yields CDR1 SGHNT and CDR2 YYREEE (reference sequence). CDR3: CASSLAGVVYEQYF. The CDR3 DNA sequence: TGTGCCAGCAGCCTAGCGGGAGTAGTCTACGAGCAGTACTTC.

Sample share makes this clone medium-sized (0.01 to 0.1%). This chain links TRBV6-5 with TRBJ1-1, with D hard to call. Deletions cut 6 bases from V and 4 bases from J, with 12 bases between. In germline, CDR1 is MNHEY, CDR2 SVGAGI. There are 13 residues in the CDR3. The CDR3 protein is CASREGSRTEAFF. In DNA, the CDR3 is TGTGCCAGCAGGGAGGGTAGCCGCACTGAAGCTTTCTTT.

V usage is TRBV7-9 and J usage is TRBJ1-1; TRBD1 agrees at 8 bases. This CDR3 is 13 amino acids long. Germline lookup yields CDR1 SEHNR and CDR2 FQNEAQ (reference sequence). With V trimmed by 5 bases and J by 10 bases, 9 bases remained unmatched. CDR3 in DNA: TGTGCCAGCAGCCCACCGGGACAGGTGCGAGCTTTCTTT. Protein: CASSPPGQVRAFF.

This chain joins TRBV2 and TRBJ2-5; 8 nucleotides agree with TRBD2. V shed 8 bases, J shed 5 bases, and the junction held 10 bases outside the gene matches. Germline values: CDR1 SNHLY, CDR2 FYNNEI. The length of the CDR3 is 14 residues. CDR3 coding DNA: TGTGCCAGCGGGGACGGGAGGGCCACGGAGACCCAGTACTTC. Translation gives CASGDGRATETQYF.

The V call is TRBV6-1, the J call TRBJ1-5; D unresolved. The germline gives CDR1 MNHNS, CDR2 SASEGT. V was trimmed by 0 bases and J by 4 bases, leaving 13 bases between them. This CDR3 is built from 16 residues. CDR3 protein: CASSEATYGGNQPQHF. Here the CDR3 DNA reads TGTGCCAGCAGTGAAGCGACATACGGAGGTAATCAGCCCCAGCATTTT.

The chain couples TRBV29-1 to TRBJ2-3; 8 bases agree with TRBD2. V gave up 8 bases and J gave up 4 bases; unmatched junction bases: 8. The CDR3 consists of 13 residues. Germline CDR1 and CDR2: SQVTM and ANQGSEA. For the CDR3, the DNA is TGCAGCAGTGCGGGACTAGGGTCAGATACGCAGTATTTT. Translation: CSSAGLGSDTQYF.

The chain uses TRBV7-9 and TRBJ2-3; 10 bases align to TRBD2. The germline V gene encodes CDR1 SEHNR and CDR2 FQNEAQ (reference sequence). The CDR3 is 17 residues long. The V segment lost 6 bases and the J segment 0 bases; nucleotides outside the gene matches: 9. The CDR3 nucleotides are TGTGCCAGCAGTACCGGGACTAGCGTAGAGAGCACAGATACGCAGTATTTT. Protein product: CASSTGTSVESTDTQYF.

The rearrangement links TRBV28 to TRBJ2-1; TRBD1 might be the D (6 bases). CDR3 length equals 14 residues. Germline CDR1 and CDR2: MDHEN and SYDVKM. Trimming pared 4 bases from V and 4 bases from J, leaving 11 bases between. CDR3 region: CASSYLDRYNEQFF. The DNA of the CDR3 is TGTGCCAGCAGTTATTTAGACAGGTACAATGAGCAGTTCTTC.

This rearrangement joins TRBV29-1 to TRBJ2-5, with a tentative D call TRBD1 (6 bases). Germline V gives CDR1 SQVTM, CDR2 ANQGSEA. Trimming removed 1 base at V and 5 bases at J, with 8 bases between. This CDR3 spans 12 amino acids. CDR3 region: CSVEGRGETQYF. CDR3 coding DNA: TGCAGCGTTGAAGGCAGGGGTGAGACCCAGTACTTC.

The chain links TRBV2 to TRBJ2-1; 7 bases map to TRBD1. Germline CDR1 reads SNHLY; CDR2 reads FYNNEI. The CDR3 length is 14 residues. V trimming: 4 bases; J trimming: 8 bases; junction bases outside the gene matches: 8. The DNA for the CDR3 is TGTGCCAGCAGTGTCGAGGGGGCCTTCTATGAGCAGTTCTTC. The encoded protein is CASSVEGAFYEQFF.

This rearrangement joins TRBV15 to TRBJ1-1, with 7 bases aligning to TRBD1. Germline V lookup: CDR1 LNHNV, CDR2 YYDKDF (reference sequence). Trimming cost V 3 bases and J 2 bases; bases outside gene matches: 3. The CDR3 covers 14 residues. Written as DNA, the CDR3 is TGTGCCACCAGCAGGGGGACAGTTAACACTGAAGCTTTCTTT. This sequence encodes CATSRGTVNTEAFF.

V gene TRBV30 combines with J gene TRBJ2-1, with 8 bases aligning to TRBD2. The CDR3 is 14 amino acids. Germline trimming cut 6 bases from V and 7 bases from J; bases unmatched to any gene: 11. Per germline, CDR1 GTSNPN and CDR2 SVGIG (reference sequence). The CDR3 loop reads CACSGTRNLNEQFF. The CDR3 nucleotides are TGTGCCTGTTCCGGGACTAGGAACCTGAATGAGCAGTTCTTC.

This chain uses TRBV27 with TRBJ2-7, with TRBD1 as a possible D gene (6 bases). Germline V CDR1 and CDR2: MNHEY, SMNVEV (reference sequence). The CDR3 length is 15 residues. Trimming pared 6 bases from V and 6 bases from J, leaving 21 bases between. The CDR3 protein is CASSVQRQGMGEQYF. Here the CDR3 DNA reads TGTGCCAGCAGCGTCCAGAGGCAGGGGATGGGCGAGCAGTACTTC.

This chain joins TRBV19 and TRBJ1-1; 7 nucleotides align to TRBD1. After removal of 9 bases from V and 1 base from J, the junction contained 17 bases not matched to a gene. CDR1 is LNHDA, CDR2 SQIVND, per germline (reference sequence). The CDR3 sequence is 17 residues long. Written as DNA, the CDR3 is TGTGCCAGCATAACAGAGAGGGGGCGCCGGGCGAACACTGAAGCTTTCTTT. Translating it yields CASITERGRRANTEAFF.

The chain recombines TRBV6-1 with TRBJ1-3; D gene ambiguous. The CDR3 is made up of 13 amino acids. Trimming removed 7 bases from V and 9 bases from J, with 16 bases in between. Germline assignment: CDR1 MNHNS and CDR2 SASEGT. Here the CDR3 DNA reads TGTGCCAGCACCCCCACCCTGCAGGCCACCATATATTTT. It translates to CASTPTLQATIYF.

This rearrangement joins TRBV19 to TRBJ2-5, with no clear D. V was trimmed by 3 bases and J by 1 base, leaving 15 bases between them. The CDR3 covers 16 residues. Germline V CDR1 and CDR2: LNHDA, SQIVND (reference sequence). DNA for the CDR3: TGTGCCAGTAGTATTGGCGCTGGTACAGTCCAAGAGACCCAGTACTTC. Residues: CASSIGAGTVQETQYF.

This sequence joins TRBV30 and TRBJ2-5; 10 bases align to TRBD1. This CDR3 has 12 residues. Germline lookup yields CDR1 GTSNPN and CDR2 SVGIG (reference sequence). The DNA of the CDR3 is TGTTCACTGACAGGGGGCGAGGAGACCCAGTACTTC. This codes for CSLTGGEETQYF. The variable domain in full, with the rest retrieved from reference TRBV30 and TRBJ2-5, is SQTIHQWPATLVQPVGSPLSLECTVEGTSNPNLYWYRQAAGRGLQLLFYSVGIGQISSEVPQNLSASRPQDRQFILSSKKLLLSDSGFYLCSLTGGEETQYFGPGTRLLVL.